The source of this T cell receptor (beta chain) is a study of identical twins. Study-wide results and caveats: Cord blood beta clonotypes present at high abundance carried fewer insertions; no such pattern appeared in memory repertoires. Invariant populations such as MAIT and iNKT cells could partly muddle zero-insertion analyses. Weaker excess twin sharing was seen among beta out-of-frame sequences.

In the case of this clonotype: Its cognate antigen is unknown.

The CDR3 runs 16 residues. Germline loops: CDR1 LGHDT, CDR2 YNNKEL (reference sequence). V was clipped by 4 bases and J by 0 bases; unmatched bases: 5. One entry per CDR3 protein results from TCRdb running MiXCR on the 5' RACE reads. The profile shows about 700,000 distinct CDR3 sequences, approximately 9% of them singletons. These same records also appear under a second study, on yellow fever vaccine responses in identical twins. In that study: Twins' T cell vaccine responses reportedly looked partly convergent, partly personalized.

Sequencing was performed on PBMCs. This chain connects TRBV3-1 to TRBJ2-3; TRBD2 matches 9 bases. The TCR was taken from a woman between 18 and 29 years old in good health. CDR3 residues: CASSRNSGGSTDTQYF. In DNA form, the CDR3 reads TGTGCCAGCAGCCGCAATAGCGGGGGTAGCACAGATACGCAGTATTTT.